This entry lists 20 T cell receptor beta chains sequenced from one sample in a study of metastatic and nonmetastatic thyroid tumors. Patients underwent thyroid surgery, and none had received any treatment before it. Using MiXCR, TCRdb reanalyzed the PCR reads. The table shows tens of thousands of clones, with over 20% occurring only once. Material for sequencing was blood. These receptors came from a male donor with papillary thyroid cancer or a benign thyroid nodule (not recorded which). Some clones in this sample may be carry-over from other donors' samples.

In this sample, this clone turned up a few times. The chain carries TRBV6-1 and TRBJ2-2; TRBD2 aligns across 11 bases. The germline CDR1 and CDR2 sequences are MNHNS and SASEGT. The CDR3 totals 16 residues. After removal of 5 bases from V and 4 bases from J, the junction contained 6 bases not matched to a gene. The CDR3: CASSHKGLAGTGELFF. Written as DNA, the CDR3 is TGTGCCAGCAGTCACAAAGGACTAGCGGGCACCGGGGAGCTGTTTTTT.

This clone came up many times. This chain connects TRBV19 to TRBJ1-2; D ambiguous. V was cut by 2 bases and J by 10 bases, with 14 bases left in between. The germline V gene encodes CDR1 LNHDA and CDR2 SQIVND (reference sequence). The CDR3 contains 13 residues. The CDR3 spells CASSISALTDYTF. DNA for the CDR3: TGTGCCAGTAGTATATCGGCTCTCACTGACTACACCTTC. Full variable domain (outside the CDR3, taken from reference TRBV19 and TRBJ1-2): DGGITQSPKYLFRKEGQNVTLSCEQNLNHDAMYWYRQDPGQGLRLIYYSQIVNDFQKGDIAEGYSVSREKKESFPLTVTSAQKNPTAFYLCASSISALTDYTFGSGTRLTVV.

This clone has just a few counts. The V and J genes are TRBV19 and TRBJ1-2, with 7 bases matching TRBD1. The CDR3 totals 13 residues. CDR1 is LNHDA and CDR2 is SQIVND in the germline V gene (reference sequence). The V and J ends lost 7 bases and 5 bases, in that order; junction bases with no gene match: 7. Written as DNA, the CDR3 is TGTGCCAGTACCCCAGGGGGAGAGTATGGCTACACCTTC. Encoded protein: CASTPGGEYGYTF. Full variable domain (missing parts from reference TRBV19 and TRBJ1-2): DGGITQSPKYLFRKEGQNVTLSCEQNLNHDAMYWYRQDPGQGLRLIYYSQIVNDFQKGDIAEGYSVSREKKESFPLTVTSAQKNPTAFYLCASTPGGEYGYTFGSGTRLTVV.

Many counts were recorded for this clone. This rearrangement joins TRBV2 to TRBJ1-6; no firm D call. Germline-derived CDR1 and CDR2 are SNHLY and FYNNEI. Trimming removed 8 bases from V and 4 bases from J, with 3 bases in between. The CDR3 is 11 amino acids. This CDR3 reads CASAYNSPLHF. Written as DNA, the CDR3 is TGTGCCAGCGCGTATAATTCACCCCTCCACTTT.

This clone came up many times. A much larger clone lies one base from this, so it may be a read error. The CDR3 loop reads CASSAQGSPDTRYF. CDR3 in DNA: TGTGCCAGCAGCGCCCAAGGTAGCCCAGATACGCGGTATTTT. The rearrangement uses TRBV5-8 and TRBJ2-3; no reliable D call. Germline V lookup: CDR1 SGHTS, CDR2 YDEGEE. The CDR3 has 14 residues.

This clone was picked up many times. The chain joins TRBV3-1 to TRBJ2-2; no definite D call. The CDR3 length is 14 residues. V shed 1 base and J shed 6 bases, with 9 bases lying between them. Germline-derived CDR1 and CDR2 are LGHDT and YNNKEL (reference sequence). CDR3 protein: CASSQAAAAGELFF. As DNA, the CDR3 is TGTGCCAGCAGCCAAGCCGCGGCCGCCGGGGAGCTGTTTTTT.

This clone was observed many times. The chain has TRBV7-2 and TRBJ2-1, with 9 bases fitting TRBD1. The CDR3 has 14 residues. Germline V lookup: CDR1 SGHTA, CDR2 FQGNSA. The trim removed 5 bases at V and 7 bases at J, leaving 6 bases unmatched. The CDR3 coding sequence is TGTGCCAGCAGCAAATTTGACAGGGGGAATGAGCAGTTCTTC. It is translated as CASSKFDRGNEQFF.

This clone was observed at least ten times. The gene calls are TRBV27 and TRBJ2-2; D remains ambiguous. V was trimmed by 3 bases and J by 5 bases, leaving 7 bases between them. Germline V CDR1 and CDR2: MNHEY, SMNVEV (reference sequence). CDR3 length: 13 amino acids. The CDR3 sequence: CASSFRRTGELFF. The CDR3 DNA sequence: TGTGCCAGCAGTTTTCGGAGAACCGGGGAGCTGTTTTTT.

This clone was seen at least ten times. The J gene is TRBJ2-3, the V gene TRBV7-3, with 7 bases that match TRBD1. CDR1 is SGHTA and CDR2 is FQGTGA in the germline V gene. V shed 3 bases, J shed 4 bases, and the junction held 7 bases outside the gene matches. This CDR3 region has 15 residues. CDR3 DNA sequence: TGTGCCAGCAGCTTCACAGGGGTACAGGCAGATACGCAGTATTTT. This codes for CASSFTGVQADTQYF.

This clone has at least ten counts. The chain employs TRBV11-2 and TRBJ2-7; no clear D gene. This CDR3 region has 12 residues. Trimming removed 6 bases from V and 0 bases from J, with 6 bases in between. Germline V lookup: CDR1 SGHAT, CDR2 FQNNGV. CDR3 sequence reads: CASSSLSYEQYF. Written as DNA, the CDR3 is TGTGCCAGCAGTAGTCTCTCCTACGAGCAGTACTTC.

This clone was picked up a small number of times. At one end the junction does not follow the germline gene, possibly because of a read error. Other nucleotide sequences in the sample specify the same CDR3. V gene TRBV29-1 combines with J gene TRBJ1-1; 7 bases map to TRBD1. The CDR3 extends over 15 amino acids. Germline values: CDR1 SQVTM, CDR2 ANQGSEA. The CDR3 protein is CSTSAGGLLNTEAFF. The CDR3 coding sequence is TGCAGCACTTCGGCAGGGGGTTTGTTGAACACTGAAGCCTTCTTT.

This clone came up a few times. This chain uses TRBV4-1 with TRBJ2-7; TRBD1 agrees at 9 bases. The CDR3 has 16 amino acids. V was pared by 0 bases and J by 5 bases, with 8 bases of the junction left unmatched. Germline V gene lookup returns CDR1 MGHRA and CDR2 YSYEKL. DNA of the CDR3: TGCGCCAGCAGCCAAGACCCTCCGGGACAGGGTGACGAGCAGTACTTC. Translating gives CASSQDPPGQGDEQYF.

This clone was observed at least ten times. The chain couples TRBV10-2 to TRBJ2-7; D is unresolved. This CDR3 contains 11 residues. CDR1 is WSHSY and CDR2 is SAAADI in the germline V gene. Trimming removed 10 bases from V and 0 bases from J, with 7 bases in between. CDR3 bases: TGCGCCACATCTAGCTCCTACGAGCAGTACTTC. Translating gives CATSSSYEQYF.

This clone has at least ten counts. In DNA, the CDR3 is TGCGGAATAGCGGGCCCTTATAATTCACCCCTCCACTTT. This codes for CGIAGPYNSPLHF. V is TRBV20-1 and J is TRBJ1-6; no clear D gene. Germline V gene sequence: CDR1 DFQATT, CDR2 SNEGSKA (reference sequence). The CDR3 length is 13 residues.

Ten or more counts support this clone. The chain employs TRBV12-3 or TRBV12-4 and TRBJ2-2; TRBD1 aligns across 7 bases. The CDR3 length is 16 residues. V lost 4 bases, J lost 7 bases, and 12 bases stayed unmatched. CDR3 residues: CASSSLVGTVGGELFF. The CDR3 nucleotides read TGTGCCAGCAGTTCGCTCGTAGGGACAGTCGGCGGGGAGCTGTTTTTT.

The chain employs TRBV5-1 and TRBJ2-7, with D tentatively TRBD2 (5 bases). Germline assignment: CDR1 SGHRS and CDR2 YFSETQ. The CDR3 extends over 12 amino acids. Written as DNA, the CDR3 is TGCGAGAGACTAACACGAAGGAACGAGCAGTACTTC. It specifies CERLTRRNEQYF.

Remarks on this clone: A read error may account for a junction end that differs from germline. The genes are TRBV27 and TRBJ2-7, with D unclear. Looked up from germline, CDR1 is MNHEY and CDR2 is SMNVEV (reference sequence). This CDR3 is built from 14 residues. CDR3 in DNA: TGTGCCAGCAGTTCAACCAGCCCCCTTTACGAGCAGTGCTTC. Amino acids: CASSSTSPLYEQCF.

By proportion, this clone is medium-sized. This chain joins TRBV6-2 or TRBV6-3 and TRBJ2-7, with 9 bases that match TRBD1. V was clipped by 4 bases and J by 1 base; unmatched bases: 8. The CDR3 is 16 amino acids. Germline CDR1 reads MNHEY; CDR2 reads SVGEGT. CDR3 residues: CASSFTLTGGSYEQYF. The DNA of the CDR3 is TGTGCCAGCAGTTTCACTTTGACAGGGGGATCCTACGAGCAGTACTTC.

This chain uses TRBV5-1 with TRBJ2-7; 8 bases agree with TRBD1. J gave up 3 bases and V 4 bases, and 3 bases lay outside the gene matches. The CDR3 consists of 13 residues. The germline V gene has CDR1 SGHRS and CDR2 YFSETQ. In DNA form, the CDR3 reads TGCGCCAGCAGCCCGGGACAGGACTACGAGCAGTACTTC. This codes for CASSPGQDYEQYF.

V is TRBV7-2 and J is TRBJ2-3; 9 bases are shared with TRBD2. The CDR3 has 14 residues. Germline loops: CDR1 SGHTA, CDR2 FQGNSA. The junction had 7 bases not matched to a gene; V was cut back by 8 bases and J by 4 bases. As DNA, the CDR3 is TGTGCCAGCGGTCTGGGCGGGAGGGCAGATACGCAGTATTTT. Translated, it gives CASGLGGRADTQYF.